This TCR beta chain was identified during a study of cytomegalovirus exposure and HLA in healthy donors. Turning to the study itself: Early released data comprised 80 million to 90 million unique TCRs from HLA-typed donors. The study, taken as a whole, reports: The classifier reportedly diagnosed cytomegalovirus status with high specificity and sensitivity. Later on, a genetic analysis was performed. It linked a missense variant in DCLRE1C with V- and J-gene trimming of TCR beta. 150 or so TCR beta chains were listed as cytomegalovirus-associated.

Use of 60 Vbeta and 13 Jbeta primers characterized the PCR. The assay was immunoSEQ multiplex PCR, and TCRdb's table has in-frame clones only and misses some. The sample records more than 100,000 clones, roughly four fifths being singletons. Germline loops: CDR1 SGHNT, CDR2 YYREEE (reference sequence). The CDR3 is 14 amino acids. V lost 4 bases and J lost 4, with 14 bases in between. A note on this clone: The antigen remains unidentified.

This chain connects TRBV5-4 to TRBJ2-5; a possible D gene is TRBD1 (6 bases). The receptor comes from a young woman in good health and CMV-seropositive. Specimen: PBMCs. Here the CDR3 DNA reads TGTGCCAGCAGCCTATACAGGGTAGGAGAGACCCAGTACTTC. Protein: CASSLYRVGETQYF.